This T cell receptor (beta chain) was sequenced for a study of monozygotic twins with inflammatory bowel disease. Broader study findings: Especially where disease activity was present, IBD patients had fewer clonotypes in common with others than healthy twins did. Twin concordance left repertoire similarity unchanged, with limited power a possible explanation for this lack of difference.

The CDR3 covers 15 residues. Germline values: CDR1 SGHVS, CDR2 FNYEAQ. From whole blood, total RNA was isolated without any sorting of T cells. Comments on this clonotype: The antigen remains undetermined.

Each CDR3 protein gets one entry in TCRdb, which reprocessed the 5' RACE reads and gives no DNA. The listing contains about 440,000 distinct CDR3 sequences. The TCR sequence derives from a human donor with ulcerative colitis or Crohn's disease, or a healthy co-twin of an affected twin (not recorded which). The chain carries TRBV7-6 and TRBJ1-6; TCRdb reports TRBD1, a call that lacks DNA to check it against. The sample consisted of blood. The CDR3 sequence is CASSLAAGDDSPLHF.